This T cell receptor (beta chain) was sequenced during a study of blood T cell repertoires in COVID-19. With 5 bases removed from V and 0 bases from J, the gap between germline ends came to 14 bases. The CDR3 loop spans 15 amino acids. Germline V lookup: CDR1 SGHRS, CDR2 YFSETQ. Assay: immunoSEQ multiplex PCR; the TCRdb copy retains only in-frame clones and omits some. Of about 350,000 clones listed, over 85% are singletons. It was during active infection that Seattle patients were enrolled and then longitudinally followed. The receptor was isolated from a woman aged 55-70 years with COVID-19, enrolled during active disease. The rearrangement joins TRBV5-1 to TRBJ1-1; possible D gene TRBD1, 5 bases. The sequenced material came from peripheral blood. CDR3 nucleotide sequence: TGCGCCAGCAGAATACTGACAGAAATGAACACTGAAGCTTTCTTT. This codes for CASRILTEMNTEAFF.